The next 6 T cell receptor beta chains were all read from a single sample in a study of T cell changes during pregnancy in multiple sclerosis. Repertoires were generated with immunoSEQ multiplex PCR, while TCRdb's copy carries only in-frame clones and drops some. The sample includes 65,000 to 90,000 clones, roughly 92% of them seen just once. The sample in question was peripheral blood, obtained in the second trimester of pregnancy. These receptors came from a female donor with multiple sclerosis, enrolled in a pregnancy study.

V is TRBV15 and J is TRBJ2-3; TRBD1 is a possible D gene (6 bases). CDR1 LNHNV and CDR2 YYDKDF come from the germline V gene (reference sequence). V gave up 3 bases and J gave up 3 bases, with 16 bases separating them. The CDR3 has 16 residues. The CDR3 DNA reads TGTGCCACCAGCAGCGCTGACAGGCGAGTTACAGATACGCAGTATTTT. Encoded protein: CATSSADRRVTDTQYF.

V and J are TRBV7-2 and TRBJ2-7, with D maybe TRBD2 (6 bases). V was clipped by 0 bases and J by 2 bases, with 11 bases between them. Germline lookup yields CDR1 SGHTA and CDR2 FQGNSA. CDR3 length equals 15 residues. CDR3 protein: CASSLALGGPYEQYF. CDR3 nucleotides: TGTGCCAGCAGCTTAGCGCTGGGGGGACCCTACGAGCAGTACTTC.

This sequence joins TRBV7-8 and TRBJ2-7; possible D gene TRBD1, 6 bases. The CDR3 runs 14 residues. Germline CDR1 reads SGHVS; CDR2 reads FQNEAQ. The V end was cut by 4 bases, the J end by 3 bases, with 13 bases between. The CDR3 region is CASSSSGEFYEQYF. The DNA of the CDR3 is TGTGCCAGCAGCTCTTCAGGGGAATTCTACGAGCAGTACTTC. The full variable domain, in which reference TRBV7-8 and TRBJ2-7 provide the parts outside the CDR3, is GAGVSQSPRYKVAKRGQDVALRCDPISGHVSLFWYQQALGQGPEFLTYFQNEAQLDKSGLPSDRFFAERPEGSVSTLKIQRTQQEDSAVYLCASSSSGEFYEQYFGPGTRLTVT.

The rearrangement joins TRBV19 to TRBJ2-5, with D perhaps matching TRBD2 (5 bases). This CDR3 is 14 amino acids long. Trimming took 3 bases from V and 5 from J, leaving 13 bases between them. Germline assignment: CDR1 LNHDA and CDR2 SQIVND (reference sequence). The CDR3 reads CASSISPGKETQYF. Written as DNA, the CDR3 is TGTGCCAGTAGTATTTCTCCGGGAAAGGAGACCCAGTACTTC. Full variable domain (remainder filled in from reference TRBV19 and TRBJ2-5): DGGITQSPKYLFRKEGQNVTLSCEQNLNHDAMYWYRQDPGQGLRLIYYSQIVNDFQKGDIAEGYSVSREKKESFPLTVTSAQKNPTAFYLCASSISPGKETQYFGPGTRLLVL.

CDR3 amino acids: CASSDLGGGRGNTEAFF. DNA of the CDR3: TGTGCCAGCAGTGACCTCGGCGGGGGGCGGGGGAACACTGAAGCTTTCTTT. This chain joins TRBV27 and TRBJ1-1; possible D gene TRBD1, 6 bases. The V end lost 5 bases, the J end lost 1 base, and 20 bases lay between the germline ends. CDR3 size: 17 residues. Germline assignment: CDR1 MNHEY and CDR2 SMNVEV (reference sequence).

V gene TRBV5-5 combines with J gene TRBJ1-2, with D unresolved. The CDR3 is 16 residues long. The germline gives CDR1 SGHKS, CDR2 YYEKEE (reference sequence). V dropped 0 bases and J dropped 5 bases, with 17 bases sitting between them. This CDR3 reads CASSLVVSGTLYGYTF. CDR3 bases: TGTGCCAGCAGCTTGGTTGTATCGGGAACGCTTTATGGCTACACCTTC.